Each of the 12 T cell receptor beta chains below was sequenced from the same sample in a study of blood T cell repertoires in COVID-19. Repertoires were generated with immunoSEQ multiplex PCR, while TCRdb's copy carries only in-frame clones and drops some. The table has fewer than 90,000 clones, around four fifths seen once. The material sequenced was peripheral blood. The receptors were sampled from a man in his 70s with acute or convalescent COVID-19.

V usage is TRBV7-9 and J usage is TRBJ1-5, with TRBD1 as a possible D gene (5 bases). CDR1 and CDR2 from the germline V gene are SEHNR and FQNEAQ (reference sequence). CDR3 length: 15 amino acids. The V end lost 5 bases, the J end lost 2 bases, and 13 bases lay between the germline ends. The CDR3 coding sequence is TGTGCCAGCAGCCCCCAGGGTGGAGGCAATCAGCCCCAGCATTTT. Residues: CASSPQGGGNQPQHF.

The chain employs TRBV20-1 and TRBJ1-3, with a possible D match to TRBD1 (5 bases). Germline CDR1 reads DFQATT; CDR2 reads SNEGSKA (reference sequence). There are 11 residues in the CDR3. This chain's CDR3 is CRAGSGNTIYF. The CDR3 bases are TGCAGGGCAGGGTCTGGAAACACCATATATTTT.

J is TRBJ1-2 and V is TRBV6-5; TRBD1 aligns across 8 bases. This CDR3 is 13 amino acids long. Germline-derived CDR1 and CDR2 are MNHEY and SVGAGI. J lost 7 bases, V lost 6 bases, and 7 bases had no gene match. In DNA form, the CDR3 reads TGTGCCAGCAGCCTCCGGACAGGGCTTGGCTACACCTTC. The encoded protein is CASSLRTGLGYTF.

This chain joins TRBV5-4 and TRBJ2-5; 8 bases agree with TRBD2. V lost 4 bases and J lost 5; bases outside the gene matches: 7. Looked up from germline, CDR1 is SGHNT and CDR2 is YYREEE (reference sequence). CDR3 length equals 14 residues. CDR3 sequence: CASSRGGQGETQYF. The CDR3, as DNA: TGTGCCAGCAGCCGGGGGGGCCAGGGGGAGACCCAGTACTTC. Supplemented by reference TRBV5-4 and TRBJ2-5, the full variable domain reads ETGVTQSPTHLIKTRGQQVTLRCSSQSGHNTVSWYQQALGQGPQFIFQYYREEENGRGNFPPRFSGLQFPNYSSELNVNALELDDSALYLCASSRGGQGETQYFGPGTRLLVL.

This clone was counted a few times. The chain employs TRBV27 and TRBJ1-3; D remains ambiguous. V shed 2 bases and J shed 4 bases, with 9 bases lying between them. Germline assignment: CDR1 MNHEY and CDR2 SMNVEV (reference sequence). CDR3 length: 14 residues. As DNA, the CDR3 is TGTGCCAGCAGTTTAGAGGCTTGGGGAAACACCATATATTTT. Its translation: CASSLEAWGNTIYF.

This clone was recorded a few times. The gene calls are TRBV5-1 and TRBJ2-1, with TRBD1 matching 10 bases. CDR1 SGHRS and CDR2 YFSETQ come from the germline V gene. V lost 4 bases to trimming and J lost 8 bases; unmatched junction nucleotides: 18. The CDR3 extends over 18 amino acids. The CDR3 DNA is TGCGCCAGCAGCGTAAGACCCCCGGGACAGGGGTTTGGTCATGAGCAGTTCTTC. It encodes CASSVRPPGQGFGHEQFF.

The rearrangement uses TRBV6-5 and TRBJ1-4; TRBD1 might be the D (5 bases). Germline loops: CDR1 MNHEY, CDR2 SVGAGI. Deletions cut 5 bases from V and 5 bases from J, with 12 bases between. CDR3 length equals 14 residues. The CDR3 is CASSQRRTNEKLFF. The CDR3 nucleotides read TGTGCCAGCAGTCAGAGACGGACAAATGAAAAACTGTTTTTT.

In nucleotides, the CDR3 is TGTGCCAGCAGCTTATTAGGGGACTATGGCACAGATACGCAGTATTTT. It is translated as CASSLLGDYGTDTQYF. V is TRBV5-6 and J is TRBJ2-3; 7 nucleotides line up with TRBD2. Germline assignment: CDR1 SGHDT and CDR2 YYEEEE. This CDR3 contains 16 residues. The junction had 7 bases not matched to a gene; V was cut back by 2 bases and J by 1 base.

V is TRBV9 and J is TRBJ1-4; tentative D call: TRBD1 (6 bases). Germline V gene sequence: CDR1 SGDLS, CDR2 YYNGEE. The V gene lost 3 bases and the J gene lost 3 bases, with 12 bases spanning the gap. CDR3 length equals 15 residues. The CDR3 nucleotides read TGTGCCAGCAGCGGACAGACAGGCCCTAATGAAAAACTGTTTTTT. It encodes CASSGQTGPNEKLFF.

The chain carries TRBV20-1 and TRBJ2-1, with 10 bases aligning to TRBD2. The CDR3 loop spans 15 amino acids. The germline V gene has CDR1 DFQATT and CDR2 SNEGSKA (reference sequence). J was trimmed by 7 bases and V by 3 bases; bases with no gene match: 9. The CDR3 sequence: CSASRGLAMGNEQFF. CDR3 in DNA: TGCAGTGCTAGTCGGGGACTAGCGATGGGGAATGAGCAGTTCTTC.

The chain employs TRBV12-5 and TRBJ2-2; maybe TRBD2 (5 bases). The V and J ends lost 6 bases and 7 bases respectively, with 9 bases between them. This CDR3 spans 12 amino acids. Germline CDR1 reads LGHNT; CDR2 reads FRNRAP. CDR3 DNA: TGTGCTAGTGGGTCCGAGGGCGGGGAGCTGTTTTTT. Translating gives CASGSEGGELFF.

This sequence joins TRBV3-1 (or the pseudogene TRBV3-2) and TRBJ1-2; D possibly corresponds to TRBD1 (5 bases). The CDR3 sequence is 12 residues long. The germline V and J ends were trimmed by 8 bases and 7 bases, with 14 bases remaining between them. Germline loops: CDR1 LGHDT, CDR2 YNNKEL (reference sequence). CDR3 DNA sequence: TGTGCCAGCCTGGCGGTCGGGGGTGGCTACACCTTC. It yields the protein CASLAVGGGYTF.